A selection of T cell receptor beta chains follows, all from one sample in a study of T cell repertoires in cytomegalovirus infection. TCRdb itself ran the reads through MiXCR, one entry per CDR3 protein. The top ten clones hold 10% of a sample with under 150,000 distinct CDR3 sequences, 7% to 9.5% of them seen once. The material sequenced was PBMCs. Receptors originate from a human donor in good health (CMV status not recorded). Some clones in this sample may be carry-over from other donors' samples. The CDR3 runs from the conserved cysteine through the conserved F or W. Fields, in order: J gene, V gene, clone size, D gene, CDR3 DNA, CDR3 protein. D genes are given only for firm matches. Some rows have no size entry. The others give once, few or many, or a class for an expanded clone.

>TRBJ1-3|TRBV7-8|many|.
TGTGCCAGCAGCCACGTTAGAGGCGACGGAAACACCATATATTTT
CASSHVRGDGNTIYF
>TRBJ1-1|TRBV7-2|many|TRBD1
TGTGCCAGCAGCTCCCAAGGGACAGGCCCCGGGGGCACTGAAGCTTTCTTT
CASSSQGTGPGGTEAFF
>TRBJ2-5|TRBV7-8|many|.
TGTGCCAGCAGCTTAAGGACGGGACAAGAGACCCAGTACTTC
CASSLRTGQETQYF
>TRBJ2-5|TRBV15|.|TRBD1
TGTGCCACCAGCGAAACTAAGACAGGGTATTGGGAAGAGACCCAGTACTTC
CATSETKTGYWEETQYF
>TRBJ2-5|TRBV7-2|many|.
TGTGCCAGCAGCACCCAAGGGGGGCCTGAAGAGACCCAGTACTTC
CASSTQGGPEETQYF
>TRBJ2-2|TRBV2|many|TRBD2
TGTGCCAGCAGTGAAGAAAGTGGACTAGCGGTCGAAGGCACCGGGGAGCTGTTTTTT
CASSEESGLAVEGTGELFF
>TRBJ1-6|TRBV18|.|TRBD1
TGTGCCAGCTCACCCCTGGACAGGGCATCCTATAATTCACCCCTCCACTTT
CASSPLDRASYNSPLHF
>TRBJ2-5|TRBV12-3/TRBV12-4|many|.
TGTGCCAGCAGTTTAGGGGGCATGGAGCAAGAGACCCAGTACTTC
CASSLGGMEQETQYF
>TRBJ1-4|TRBV29-1|.|.
TGCAGCCTCAAGGGACAATGGGATGAAAAACTGTTTTTT
CSLKGQWDEKLFF
>TRBJ1-5|TRBV20-1|.|TRBD1
TGCAGTGTTCAAGACAGGGATCAGCCCCAGCATTTT
CSVQDRDQPQHF
>TRBJ2-1|TRBV7-6|many|TRBD1
TGTGCCAGCAGCTTAGCACAGGGGGAGCAGTTCTTC
CASSLAQGEQFF
>TRBJ1-2|TRBV7-2|many|.
TGTGCCAGCAGGTCTGACGGATACTATGGCTACACCTTC
CASRSDGYYGYTF
>TRBJ2-3|TRBV7-2|many|TRBD2
TGTGCCAGCAGCTTCCCCCCCGGCGGGGGGGCCGGGACAGATACGCAGTATTTT
CASSFPPGGGAGTDTQYF
>TRBJ2-3|TRBV20-1|once|TRBD2
TGCAGTGCTAGAGATAGGAGGCGGGGGGCAGATACGCAGTATTTT
CSARDRRRGADTQYF
>TRBJ2-1|TRBV20-1|.|TRBD2
TGCAGTGCTAGCCTAGCGGGGGGTCCCTACAATGAGCAGTTCTTC
CSASLAGGPYNEQFF
>TRBJ2-1|TRBV6-1|.|.
TGTGCCAGCAGTGAAAATTGGCGGGGATACAATGAGCAGTTCTTC
CASSENWRGYNEQFF
>TRBJ1-6|TRBV6-5|many|TRBD1
TGTGCCAGCAAGACAGGGGATTCACCCCTCCACTTT
CASKTGDSPLHF
>TRBJ1-4|TRBV12-3/TRBV12-4|few|.
TGTGCCAGCAGTTTAGGGCGTGGAGGAAAACTGTTTTTT
CASSLGRGGKLFF
>TRBJ2-1|TRBV5-6|many|.
TGTGCCAGCAGCCACTATTCCCTAGTAGCCCTACATGGGCAGTTCTTC
CASSHYSLVALHGQFF
>TRBJ1-1|TRBV28|many|TRBD1
TGTGCCAGCATGCTTGGACAGGGGAACACTGAAGCTTTCTTT
CASMLGQGNTEAFF
>TRBJ2-3|TRBV6-5|many|TRBD1
TGTGCCAGCAGTTATTCGGGACAGGTTCGGGCGACAGATACGCAGTATTTT
CASSYSGQVRATDTQYF
>TRBJ2-7|TRBV7-9|many|TRBD2
TGTGCCAGCAGCTCCGTAGCGGGGGTGACCTACGAGCAGTACTTC
CASSSVAGVTYEQYF